The present T cell receptor (beta chain) was sequenced within a study of T cells in Graves' hyperthyroidism and ophthalmopathy. On the study more broadly: Prior to any treatment, at the point of initial diagnosis, peripheral blood was collected.

Whole-study results and caveats: Among thyroid clonotypes expanded above 0.001, most also appeared in blood.

The CDR3 has 15 amino acids. J lost 6 bases, V lost 1 base, and 8 bases had no gene match. In germline, CDR1 is SEHNR, CDR2 FQNEAQ (reference sequence). The source material, RNA transcripts, was used to amplify TCR beta CDR3 regions. First-round RT-PCR with HTBI primers amplified the TCR CDR3 region. From the multiplex PCR reads, TCRdb called clonotypes with MiXCR, one entry per CDR3 protein. Here the sample spans 600,000 to 750,000 distinct CDR3 sequences, approximately 15% being singletons. This clonotype was detected a few times. Its antigen is not identified. Diagnostic assessment was based on clinical symptoms, serum thyroxine and TRAb, thyroid ultrasound and orbital computed tomography. Fresh 10 ml peripheral blood yielded PBMCs.

The clonotype comes from a man between 45 and 60 years old with Graves' hyperthyroidism. The chain joins TRBV7-9 to TRBJ1-2; 7 bases agree with TRBD1. The sequenced material came from blood. CDR3: CASSLVQGQVDGYTF. CDR3 DNA sequence: TGTGCCAGCAGCTTAGTTCAAGGACAGGTGGATGGCTACACCTTC.